These T cell receptor beta chains were read from a single sample in a study of T cells in Graves' hyperthyroidism and ophthalmopathy. One entry per CDR3 protein, called by TCRdb with MiXCR from the multiplex PCR reads. This table has roughly 500,000 distinct CDR3 sequences, 11% to 15% appearing once. The sequencing sample was made of blood. Receptors originate from a woman in her twenties or thirties with Graves' hyperthyroidism that later progressed to Graves' ophthalmopathy. Each CDR3 is given with its conserved first and last residue. The D gene is left open where the match is weak. Size values are once, few and many counts, or a class for expanded clones, and some rows have none.

cdr3_nt cdr3_aa clone_size j_call v_call d_call
TGTGCCAGCAGCTTAGCCTCAAGACCATACGAGCAGTACTTC CASSLASRPYEQYF many TRBJ2-7 TRBV7-9 -
TGTGCCAGCAGCCTGGGGGGAGGGCCCTACAATGAGCAGTTCTTC CASSLGGGPYNEQFF many TRBJ2-1 TRBV11-3 TRBD2
TGTGCCAGCAGTCCCACCTTAGCGGGAGGGTTCACAGATACGCAGTATTTT CASSPTLAGGFTDTQYF many TRBJ2-3 TRBV12-3/TRBV12-4 TRBD2
TGCAGTGCTGGCGGTCGATTGGGGTTAGGGTCACCCCTCCACTTT CSAGGRLGLGSPLHF many TRBJ1-6 TRBV20-1 -
TGCAGCGTTGAAGATAGCAATCAGCCCCAGCATTTT CSVEDSNQPQHF - TRBJ1-5 TRBV29-1 -
TGCGCCAGCAGCCAAGACGGTCCGGGAGATGGCTACGAGCAGTACTTC CASSQDGPGDGYEQYF few TRBJ2-7 TRBV4-1 -
TGTGCCTGGGGAGCCGGGACAGGGGACCAGCCCCAGCATTTT CAWGAGTGDQPQHF few TRBJ1-5 TRBV30 TRBD1
TGTGCCAGCAGTTTATCGGGACGGATTCTAAGCGAGCAGTACTTC CASSLSGRILSEQYF - TRBJ2-7 TRBV6-5 -
TGTGCCAGCAGCTCCGGACAGGCCGCGGAGACCCAGTACTTC CASSSGQAAETQYF many TRBJ2-5 TRBV7-6 TRBD1
TGCGCCAGCAGCTTGAACCCGGGACTAGCGGAGGCCGAGCAGTACTTC CASSLNPGLAEAEQYF many TRBJ2-7 TRBV5-1 TRBD2